The 21 T cell receptor beta chains below come from one sample, sequenced in a study of long-term antiretroviral therapy in people with HIV. The run of the v3.0 immunoSEQ assay was at survey level. Profiling relied on immunoSEQ multiplex PCR, and the TCRdb table lists in-frame clones only, not all of them. The sample shows approximately 30,000 clones, roughly four fifths of them seen only once. Sequenced material: unsorted PBMCs, taken 0.8 years before starting antiretroviral therapy. The receptor set was obtained from a man in his late teens or twenties with HIV.

The J gene is TRBJ2-3, the V gene TRBV9; 11 positions match TRBD2. From germline, CDR1 is SGDLS and CDR2 YYNGEE. Losses at the gene ends were 0 bases for V and 6 bases for J; bases not matched to a gene: 3. CDR3 length: 15 amino acids. This chain's CDR3 is CASSVGASGGDTQYF. The CDR3 coding sequence is TGTGCCAGCAGCGTAGGGGCTAGCGGGGGGGATACGCAGTATTTT.

The chain is built from TRBV5-4 and TRBJ2-1; a possible D gene is TRBD2 (6 bases). Germline V CDR1 and CDR2: SGHNT, YYREEE (reference sequence). The V end was cut by 5 bases, the J end by 0 bases, with 15 bases between. This CDR3 contains 16 residues. CDR3 nucleotides: TGTGCCAGCAGGGCGGGCGGGGCGCTCTCCTACAATGAGCAGTTCTTC. As protein: CASRAGGALSYNEQFF.

The rearrangement links TRBV13 to TRBJ2-7; TRBD2 might be the D (7 bases). This CDR3 has 15 amino acids. Germline V gene data show CDR1 as PRHDT and CDR2 as FYEKMQ (reference sequence). The V end lost 5 bases, the J end lost 2 bases, and 16 bases lay between the germline ends. The CDR3 region has the DNA TGTGCCAGCAGCGGGAGGGGGGACTCCCCCTACGAGCAGTACTTC. Translating it yields CASSGRGDSPYEQYF.

This clone has just one count. This rearrangement joins TRBV4-1 to TRBJ2-5, with 7 bases that match TRBD2. CDR3 length: 16 residues. V trimming: 2 bases; J trimming: 3 bases; junction bases outside the gene matches: 9. Germline-derived CDR1 and CDR2 are MGHRA and YSYEKL. CDR3 in DNA: TGCGCCAGCAGCCAACTAGGACTAGTGCAAAAAGAGACCCAGTACTTC. It codes for CASSQLGLVQKETQYF.

The CDR3 is CASGDSRYEQYF. The CDR3 nucleotides are TGTGCCAGCGGGGACAGTAGATACGAGCAGTACTTC. V gene TRBV7-2 combines with J gene TRBJ2-7; 7 bases agree with TRBD1. The CDR3 has 12 residues. Germline V gene sequence: CDR1 SGHTA, CDR2 FQGNSA. After removal of 8 bases from V and 4 bases from J, the junction contained 5 bases not matched to a gene.

CDR3 DNA: TGTGCCAGCTCACCCGGGGGGTACTATAATGAAAAACTGTTTTTT. It translates to CASSPGGYYNEKLFF. The chain employs TRBV18 and TRBJ1-4; perhaps TRBD1 as D (5 bases). Germline assignment: CDR1 KGHSH and CDR2 LQKENI. V gave up 3 bases and J gave up 4 bases, with 12 bases separating them. The CDR3 consists of 15 residues.

DNA for the CDR3: TGTGCCAGCAGCGTAGACGTCGTGGGGTCCTACAATGAGCAGTTCTTC. This codes for CASSVDVVGSYNEQFF. This chain uses TRBV9 with TRBJ2-1; D remains ambiguous. Germline-derived CDR1 and CDR2 are SGDLS and YYNGEE. V lost 0 bases, J lost 1 base, and 11 bases lay in between. The CDR3 runs to 16 residues. The full variable domain, in which reference TRBV9 and TRBJ2-1 provide the parts outside the CDR3, is DSGVTQTPKHLITATGQRVTLRCSPRSGDLSVYWYQQSLDQGLQFLIQYYNGEERAKGNILERFSAQQFPDLHSELNLSSLELGDSALYFCASSVDVVGSYNEQFFGPGTRLTVL.

This chain connects TRBV4-1 to TRBJ2-4; possible D gene TRBD2, 7 bases. The CDR3 has 15 amino acids. V was clipped by 2 bases and J by 1 base, with 9 bases between them. Germline CDR1 reads MGHRA; CDR2 reads YSYEKL. The CDR3 is CASSQPGGAKNIQYF. DNA of the CDR3: TGCGCCAGCAGCCAACCGGGGGGCGCCAAAAACATTCAGTACTTC.

The V call is TRBV19, the J call TRBJ1-2, with D perhaps matching TRBD1 (5 bases). CDR1 is LNHDA and CDR2 is SQIVND in the germline V gene (reference sequence). The CDR3 length is 12 residues. The V end lost 3 bases, the J end lost 8 bases, and 10 bases lay between the germline ends. CDR3: CASSMRGYGYTF. As DNA, the CDR3 is TGTGCCAGTAGTATGCGGGGGTACGGCTACACCTTC. The full variable domain, in which reference TRBV19 and TRBJ1-2 provide the parts outside the CDR3, is DGGITQSPKYLFRKEGQNVTLSCEQNLNHDAMYWYRQDPGQGLRLIYYSQIVNDFQKGDIAEGYSVSREKKESFPLTVTSAQKNPTAFYLCASSMRGYGYTFGSGTRLTVV.

The chain carries TRBV5-6 and TRBJ1-1; D remains ambiguous. The CDR3 extends over 13 amino acids. V was trimmed by 1 base and J by 3 bases, leaving 7 bases between them. Germline V gene data show CDR1 as SGHDT and CDR2 as YYEEEE. The CDR3 DNA is TGTGCCAGCAGCTTGCGTGGGGACACTGAAGCTTTCTTT. Translation: CASSLRGDTEAFF.

This clone has a handful of counts. This chain joins TRBV19 and TRBJ2-1, with 8 bases identical to TRBD2. Germline trimming cut 5 bases from V and 6 bases from J; bases unmatched to any gene: 9. The CDR3 covers 15 residues. The germline V gene has CDR1 LNHDA and CDR2 SQIVND (reference sequence). CDR3 loop: CASSPSGWGGNEQFF. The CDR3 DNA follows: TGTGCCAGTAGTCCTAGCGGGTGGGGCGGCAATGAGCAGTTCTTC.

The rearrangement joins TRBV14 to TRBJ1-6; a possible D gene is TRBD1 (6 bases). The CDR3 totals 14 residues. V lost 2 bases to trimming and J lost 7 bases, with 9 bases between them. Germline V gene lookup returns CDR1 SGHDN and CDR2 FVKESK. CDR3 sequence: CASSQFRGNSPLHF. CDR3 nucleotide sequence: TGTGCCAGCAGCCAATTCAGGGGCAATTCACCCCTCCACTTT.

The chain links TRBV19 to TRBJ2-7; D is undetermined. This CDR3 has 12 amino acids. Trimming removed 6 bases at V and 1 base at J, with 7 bases between. CDR1 is LNHDA and CDR2 is SQIVND in the germline V gene (reference sequence). The CDR3 protein is CASRGYSYEQYF. The CDR3 bases are TGTGCCAGTAGAGGATATTCCTACGAGCAGTACTTC.

The V call is TRBV5-4, the J call TRBJ2-2; TRBD2 aligns across 12 bases. CDR3 length: 15 residues. CDR1 and CDR2 from the germline V gene are SGHNT and YYREEE (reference sequence). Unmatched junction bases numbered 4, after V lost 4 bases and J lost 6 bases. CDR3 sequence reads: CASSKGLAGPGELFF. For the CDR3, the DNA is TGTGCCAGCAGCAAAGGACTAGCGGGGCCCGGGGAGCTGTTTTTT.

V gene TRBV28 combines with J gene TRBJ2-7, with D perhaps being TRBD1 or TRBD2 (5 bases each). Germline V CDR1 and CDR2: MDHEN, SYDVKM. CDR3 size: 14 residues. V lost 8 bases to trimming and J lost 3 bases, with 17 bases between them. This CDR3 reads CASGDVTFGYEQYF. Here the CDR3 DNA reads TGTGCCAGCGGGGACGTTACGTTCGGCTACGAGCAGTACTTC.

This clone was recorded a few times. The rearrangement uses TRBV5-5 and TRBJ1-6; D is uncertain. Germline CDR1 and CDR2: SGHKS and YYEKEE (reference sequence). Trimming cost V 4 bases and J 10 bases, with 24 bases left between them. This CDR3 comprises 17 residues. CDR3 in amino acids: CASSQNYFPLIGSPLHF. DNA for the CDR3: TGTGCCAGCAGCCAAAACTATTTCCCCCTCATCGGGTCACCCCTCCACTTT.

The V and J genes are TRBV7-2 and TRBJ1-6, with 8 bases lining up with TRBD1. In germline, CDR1 is SGHTA, CDR2 FQGNSA. Losses at the gene ends were 1 base for V and 9 bases for J; bases not matched to a gene: 5. The CDR3 totals 15 residues. The CDR3 DNA follows: TGTGCCAGCAGCTTAGAGGGGCAGGGGGCTTCACCCCTCCACTTT. Encoded protein: CASSLEGQGASPLHF.

In this sample, this clone turned up once. This chain uses TRBV28 with TRBJ1-1; D uncertain. Trimming took 4 bases from V and 5 from J, leaving 5 bases between them. This CDR3 has 11 amino acids. The germline V gene has CDR1 MDHEN and CDR2 SYDVKM. The CDR3 bases are TGTGCCAGCAGTTACGGAACTGAAGCTTTCTTT. Translating it yields CASSYGTEAFF.

This chain joins TRBV7-9 and TRBJ1-4, with TRBD1 matching over 7 bases. This CDR3 has 16 amino acids. CDR1 and CDR2 from the germline V gene are SEHNR and FQNEAQ (reference sequence). J gave up 4 bases and V 5 bases, and 10 bases lay outside the gene matches. CDR3 region: CASSPGRDRLNEKLFF. Here the CDR3 DNA reads TGTGCCAGCAGCCCGGGGAGGGACAGACTTAATGAAAAACTGTTTTTT. The full variable domain, rest sourced from reference TRBV7-9 and TRBJ1-4, is DTGVSQNPRHKITKRGQNVTFRCDPISEHNRLYWYRQTLGQGPEFLTYFQNEAQLEKSRLLSDRFSAERPKGSFSTLEIQRTEQGDSAMYLCASSPGRDRLNEKLFFGSGTQLSVL.

J is TRBJ2-1 and V is TRBV5-1, with unresolved D. Trimming took 0 bases from V and 12 from J, leaving 7 bases between them. Per germline, CDR1 SGHRS and CDR2 YFSETQ. CDR3 size: 11 residues. Here the CDR3 reads CASSLEAAQFF. The CDR3 DNA is TGCGCCAGCAGCTTGGAGGCAGCGCAGTTCTTC.

The chain couples TRBV13 to TRBJ2-3; D tentatively reads TRBD1 or TRBD2 (5 bases each). CDR3 length equals 14 residues. Trimming took off 4 bases at V and 1 base at J, with 9 bases between the two ends. Germline values: CDR1 PRHDT, CDR2 FYEKMQ (reference sequence). CDR3 in DNA: TGTGCCAGCAGCTCGGGACCCGGCACAGATACGCAGTATTTT. This translates into CASSSGPGTDTQYF.